This T cell receptor (beta chain) was recovered during a study of HIV-infected patients and healthy controls. Reverse transcription used 500 to 550 ng RNA and constant-region primers for alpha and beta. Using multiplexing indices, alpha and beta chain libraries were generated apart by chain-specific third strand synthesis. MiXCR, applied by TCRdb to the 5' RACE reads, yields one record per CDR3 protein. The sample includes roughly 20,000 distinct CDR3 sequences, roughly a tenth of them seen just once. Many counts were recorded for this clonotype. Trimming removed 2 bases from V and 1 base from J, with 8 bases in between. The CDR3 loop spans 14 amino acids. All unsorted peripheral T cells were captured because whole blood was used without fractionation.

The genes are TRBV12-3 or TRBV12-4 and TRBJ2-5; weak D call: TRBD1 (5 bases). The sample comprised blood. The receptor was isolated from an adult in good health. CDR3 nucleotides: TGTGCCAGCAGTTTAACAGGATTCCAAGAGACCCAGTACTTC. Translating gives CASSLTGFQETQYF.